This TCR beta chain was sequenced in a study of CXCR3-negative and CXCR3-positive naive CD8 T cells. General observations from the study: Similar TRBV-TRBJ usage characterized naive CXCR3-negative and CXCR3-positive cells; memory cells differed. CD5 surface expression was similar among naive subsets, and TCR strength was estimated by inference from TRB CDR3 properties. TRB CDR3s of CXCR3-positive naive cells were more hydrophobic than those of CXCR3-negative naive cells. High diversity, comparable across both naive subsets, contrasted with much lower diversity in memory CD8+ cells.

5' RACE that incorporated UMI labels was used to prepare the TRB cDNA libraries. For each CDR3 protein, TCRdb gives one entry from its re-call of the 5' RACE reads, without DNA. Listed are tens of thousands of distinct CDR3 sequences; roughly 0.64% falls within the top ten. Identification of naive CD8+ T cells rested on CD45RO-CCR7+CD27+CD95- status. The CDR3 runs to 14 residues. Germline assignment: CDR1 MDHEN and CDR2 SYDVKM. A note on this clonotype: As yet, its antigen is unknown.

This TCR came from a human donor in good health. Some clones in this sample may be carry-over from other donors' samples. Source material: naive CXCR3+ CD8+ T cells from blood. Specified subset: CD45RO-CCR7+CD27+CD95- naive CD8+ T cells expressing CXCR3 (TNR3+). The chain uses TRBV28 and TRBJ2-5. CDR3 sequence: CASSDPKPLETQYF.